This T cell receptor beta chain originates from a study of beta chain features in type 1 diabetes. This clone was recorded only once. Reverse transcription of all isolated RNA meant that expressed TCRB transcripts were sequenced. Measured with immunoSEQ multiplex PCR; TCRdb has only the in-frame clones, and not every one. The sample yields around 350,000 clones, 10% to 15% seen once. The sample was naive CD4+ T cells from blood. The TCR was taken from a man between 18 and 35 years old in good health.

CDR3 region: CASTPTGGYTF. In DNA form, the CDR3 reads TGTGCCAGCACCCCGACAGGAGGCTACACCTTC. The chain combines TRBV27 with TRBJ1-2; D is perhaps TRBD1 (6 bases). The CDR3 is 11 amino acids. The germline CDR1 and CDR2 sequences are MNHEY and SMNVEV (reference sequence). V gave up 7 bases and J gave up 8 bases, with 11 bases separating them.